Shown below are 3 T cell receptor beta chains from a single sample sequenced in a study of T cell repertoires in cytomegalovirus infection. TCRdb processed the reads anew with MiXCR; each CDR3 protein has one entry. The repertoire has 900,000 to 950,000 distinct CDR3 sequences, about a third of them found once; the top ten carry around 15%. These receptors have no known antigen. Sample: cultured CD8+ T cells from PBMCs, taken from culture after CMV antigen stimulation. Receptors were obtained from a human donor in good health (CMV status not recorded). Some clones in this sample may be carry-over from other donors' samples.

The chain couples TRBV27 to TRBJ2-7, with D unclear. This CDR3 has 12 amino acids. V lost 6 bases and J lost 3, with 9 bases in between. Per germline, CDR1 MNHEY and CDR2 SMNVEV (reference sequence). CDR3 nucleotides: TGTGCCAGCAGCGCGAGGAACTACGAGCAGTACGTC. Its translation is CASSARNYEQYV.

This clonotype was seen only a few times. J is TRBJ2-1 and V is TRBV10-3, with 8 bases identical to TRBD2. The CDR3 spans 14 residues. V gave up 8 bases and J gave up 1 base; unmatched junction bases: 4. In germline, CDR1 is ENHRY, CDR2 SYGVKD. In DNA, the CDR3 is TGTGCCATCGAGGCGGGGGGATCCTACAATGAGCAGTTCTTC. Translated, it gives CAIEAGGSYNEQFF.

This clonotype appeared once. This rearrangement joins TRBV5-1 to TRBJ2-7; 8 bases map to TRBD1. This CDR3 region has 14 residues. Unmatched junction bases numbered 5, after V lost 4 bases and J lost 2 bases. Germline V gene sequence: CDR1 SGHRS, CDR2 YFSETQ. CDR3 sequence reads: CASSPDRAAYEQYF. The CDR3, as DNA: TGCGCCAGCAGCCCGGACAGGGCCGCCTACGAGCAGTACTTC.